A single sample is the source of the 4 T cell receptor beta chains below, sequenced in a study of cytotoxic CD8 clonotypes in ibrutinib-treated CLL. Clones were sequenced by immunoSEQ multiplex PCR, and TCRdb holds only the in-frame ones, with some missing. The sample lists 160,000 or so clones; roughly four fifths were seen once. The sequenced sample was PBMCs, obtained after 24 months of ibrutinib treatment. The receptor source for this set is a human donor with chronic lymphocytic leukemia.

This clone was observed once. This chain links TRBV5-1 with TRBJ2-5; 13 bases match TRBD2. The trim removed 4 bases at V and 5 bases at J, leaving 14 bases unmatched. Germline lookup yields CDR1 SGHRS and CDR2 YFSETQ. This CDR3 has 18 amino acids. CDR3 sequence: CASSPGLAGPFSQETQYF. CDR3 DNA sequence: TGCGCCAGCAGCCCGGGACTAGCGGGACCCTTTAGTCAGGAGACCCAGTACTTC.

The chain is built from TRBV7-3 and TRBJ2-1, with TRBD2 matching over 9 bases. Germline V gene sequence: CDR1 SGHTA, CDR2 FQGTGA. J gave up 5 bases and V 0 bases, and 5 bases lay outside the gene matches. CDR3 size: 16 residues. The CDR3 coding sequence is TGTGCCAGCAGCTTAACGAGGTTAGCGGGAGACAATGAGCAGTTCTTC. It yields the protein CASSLTRLAGDNEQFF.

The V and J genes are TRBV19 and TRBJ2-3; 12 positions match TRBD1. The germline V gene has CDR1 LNHDA and CDR2 SQIVND (reference sequence). The CDR3 contains 16 residues. Trimming took 9 bases from V and 2 from J; bases not matched to a gene: 9. The CDR3: CASRDRGRLNTDTQYF. CDR3 nucleotides: TGTGCCAGCCGGGACAGGGGGCGCCTGAACACAGATACGCAGTATTTT. The whole variable domain, filled in from reference TRBV19 and TRBJ2-3, reads DGGITQSPKYLFRKEGQNVTLSCEQNLNHDAMYWYRQDPGQGLRLIYYSQIVNDFQKGDIAEGYSVSREKKESFPLTVTSAQKNPTAFYLCASRDRGRLNTDTQYFGPGTRLTVL.

The chain recombines TRBV5-4 with TRBJ2-1, with 9 bases lining up with TRBD1. The J segment lost 1 base and the V segment lost 4 bases, leaving 6 bases of the junction unmatched. CDR1 SGHNT and CDR2 YYREEE come from the germline V gene (reference sequence). The CDR3 spans 16 residues. For the CDR3, the DNA is TGTGCCAGCAGCCAAGGGACAGGGCTGTCCTACAATGAGCAGTTCTTC. This gives the protein CASSQGTGLSYNEQFF. Using reference TRBV5-4 and TRBJ2-1 for the parts outside the CDR3, the full variable domain is ETGVTQSPTHLIKTRGQQVTLRCSSQSGHNTVSWYQQALGQGPQFIFQYYREEENGRGNFPPRFSGLQFPNYSSELNVNALELDDSALYLCASSQGTGLSYNEQFFGPGTRLTVL.